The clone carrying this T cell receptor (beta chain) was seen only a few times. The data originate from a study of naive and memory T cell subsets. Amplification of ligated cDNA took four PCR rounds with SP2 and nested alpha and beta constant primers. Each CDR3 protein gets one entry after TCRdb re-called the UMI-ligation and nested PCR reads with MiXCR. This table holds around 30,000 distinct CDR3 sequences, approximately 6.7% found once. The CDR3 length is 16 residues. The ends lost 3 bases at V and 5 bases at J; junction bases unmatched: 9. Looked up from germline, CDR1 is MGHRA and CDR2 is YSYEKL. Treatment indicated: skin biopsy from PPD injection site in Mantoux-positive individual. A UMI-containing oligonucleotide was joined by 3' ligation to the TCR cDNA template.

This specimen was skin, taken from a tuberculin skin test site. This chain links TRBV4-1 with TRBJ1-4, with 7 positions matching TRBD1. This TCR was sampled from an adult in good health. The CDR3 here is CASSQGPGQRNEKLFF. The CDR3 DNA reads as TGCGCCAGCAGCCAGGGACCGGGACAGAGGAATGAAAAACTGTTTTTT.